This T cell receptor (beta chain) was identified in a study of beta chain features in type 1 diabetes. General study points: PCR might show a preference for shorter templates, equally across patients and controls. All four CD4+ subsets from Type 1 diabetes patients carried moderately but significantly shorter TCRB CDR3s.

There are 13 residues in the CDR3. CDR1 and CDR2 (germline): SEHNR, FQNEAQ (reference sequence). V was shortened by 3 bases and J by 1 base, with 6 bases between the two germline ends. As every portion of the isolated RNA was reverse transcribed, the sequencing read expressed TCRB transcripts. Sequenced naive, central memory and regulatory T cell samples produced an average of roughly 3.9 million reads. Profiling relied on immunoSEQ multiplex PCR, and the TCRdb table lists in-frame clones only, not all of them. The sample consists of about 45,000 clones, 66% of them appearing once. A single heparinised blood sample, averaging around 120 mL, was obtained per donor. By way of CD45RO/CCR7/CD25/CD127/CD95/CD27, the CD4+ regulatory, stem cell-like memory, central memory and naive cells were sorted. This clone was found a few times. What it recognizes is unknown.

This sequence joins TRBV7-9 and TRBJ1-1; possible D gene TRBD1, 5 bases. The receptor was derived from a woman between 18 and 30 years old with type 1 diabetes. Source material: Tregs from blood. This CDR3 reads CASSLTENTEAFF. In DNA, the CDR3 is TGTGCCAGCAGCTTGACAGAGAACACTGAAGCTTTCTTT.